A selection of T cell receptor beta chains follows, all from one sample in a study of blood T cell repertoires in COVID-19. TCRdb keeps only in-frame clones here, not all; method: immunoSEQ multiplex PCR. The sample records roughly 200,000 clones, about 86% being singletons. Sequencing was done on a sample of peripheral blood. The receptors come from a man aged 55-75 years who had recovered from COVID-19. CDR3s include the opening cysteine and the closing phenylalanine or tryptophan. D genes are given only for firm matches.

v_call,d_call,j_call,cdr3_aa
TRBV9,NA,TRBJ2-7,CASSNRGDQQYF
TRBV2,NA,TRBJ1-3,CASSQERSTSGNTIYF
TRBV27,TRBD2,TRBJ2-1,CASSSPASGGEVEQFF
TRBV7-2,TRBD1,TRBJ1-6,CASRPRQGGNSPLHF
TRBV5-4,NA,TRBJ1-2,CASSLGQDYGYTF
TRBV19,TRBD1,TRBJ1-5,CASSLISGTGNQPQHF
TRBV28,NA,TRBJ1-2,CASSPLGGAGYTF
TRBV7-2,TRBD2,TRBJ2-1,CASSLEGTSGSNEQFF
TRBV15,TRBD1,TRBJ1-5,CATSRSDRDHWAQHF
TRBV29-1,NA,TRBJ2-7,CSVVLRRTYEQYF
TRBV23-1,TRBD1,TRBJ1-1,CASSPTGGNTEAFF
TRBV7-3,TRBD2,TRBJ2-3,CASSLGRATDTQYF
TRBV10-3,TRBD1,TRBJ1-3,CATQMPGGASGNTIYF
TRBV9,TRBD2,TRBJ2-7,CASSEGTSGSYEQYF
TRBV19,NA,TRBJ2-2,CASSIFQASTGELFF
TRBV6-2/TRBV6-3,TRBD2,TRBJ2-2,CASSSRLAGGFTGELFF
TRBV24-1,NA,TRBJ2-3,CATSDQYTDTQYF
TRBV5-6,NA,TRBJ1-2,CASSLNTGYGYTF
TRBV6-5,TRBD1,TRBJ2-4,CATRAGTGSYF
TRBV5-1,TRBD2,TRBJ2-7,CASSFASGSQSSYEQYF
TRBV7-8,TRBD2,TRBJ2-5,CASSLLSGRARETQYF
TRBV12-3/TRBV12-4,NA,TRBJ1-1,CASSLVEDTRAFF
TRBV28,NA,TRBJ1-1,CASQPTGLLAEAFF
TRBV11-3,TRBD2,TRBJ2-3,CASSSGGIDTQYF
TRBV27,TRBD2,TRBJ2-7,CASSLARGGLYEQYF
TRBV4-1,TRBD2,TRBJ2-1,CASSQAAGETYNEQFF
TRBV27,NA,TRBJ2-7,CASRLGEGVSYEQYF
TRBV5-1,NA,TRBJ2-3,CASSAGLTDTQYF
TRBV27,NA,TRBJ1-1,CASSWAPGAAGEAFF
TRBV2,TRBD2,TRBJ2-1,CASSEAKAGGLNEQFF
TRBV11-2,NA,TRBJ2-7,CASSSRQGGYYEQYF
TRBV7-9,TRBD2,TRBJ2-1,CASTRLAGENEQFF
TRBV28,NA,TRBJ2-2,CASIPVPLNTGELFF
TRBV18,NA,TRBJ1-2,CASSPREGGYYGYTF
TRBV2,TRBD1,TRBJ2-7,CASIRSTGTGLSYEQYF
TRBV5-4,TRBD1,TRBJ1-1,CASSLRRTGGSDTEAFF
TRBV5-1,NA,TRBJ2-1,CASSLAGDYNEQFF
TRBV5-1,TRBD2,TRBJ2-1,CASSLVASGYNEQFF
TRBV3-1/TRBV3-2,NA,TRBJ2-3,CASSDGARGSDTQYF
TRBV25-1,NA,TRBJ2-1,CASSASGSYNEQFF
TRBV18,NA,TRBJ2-3,CASNSYSTDTQYF
TRBV10-3,TRBD1,TRBJ1-2,CAISPVVGTGPNLANYGYTF
TRBV24-1,TRBD1,TRBJ2-3,CATSEPGTGDGTQYF
TRBV27,NA,TRBJ2-5,CASRLRETQYF
TRBV6-4,NA,TRBJ2-5,CASLQGETQYF
TRBV2,TRBD2,TRBJ2-1,CASSSGLAGVNEQFF
TRBV7-8,TRBD1,TRBJ2-4,CASSPDRAENIQYF
TRBV7-9,TRBD2,TRBJ2-1,CASSLASGRGLGEQFF
TRBV7-3,NA,TRBJ1-6,CASSSGNSPLHF